A selection of T cell receptor beta chains follows, all from one sample in a study of blood T cell repertoires in COVID-19. Sequencing used immunoSEQ multiplex PCR; TCRdb keeps in-frame clones, though not all of them. The table has 50,000 to 65,000 clones, approximately 86% seen once; the top ten hold over 1%. Source material: peripheral blood. These receptors were obtained from a man between 60 and 70 years old with acute or convalescent COVID-19. The CDR3 runs from the conserved cysteine through the conserved F or W. The order of the fields is J gene, clone size, D gene, V gene, CDR3 protein, CDR3 DNA. A D gene is named only where the DNA matches it firmly. A clone size is listed for some rows: how often the clone was seen (once, few, many), or a class if it is expanded.

j_call: TRBJ2-1
clone_size: .
d_call: TRBD1
v_call: TRBV19
cdr3_aa: CASSLARTGNEQFF
cdr3_nt: TGTGCCAGTAGTCTCGCCCGGACAGGGAATGAGCAGTTCTTC

j_call: TRBJ2-3
clone_size: once
d_call: .
v_call: TRBV7-2
cdr3_aa: CASSPPPSTDTQYF
cdr3_nt: TGTGCCAGCAGCCCCCCCCCTAGCACAGATACGCAGTATTTT

j_call: TRBJ2-5
clone_size: once
d_call: .
v_call: TRBV10-2
cdr3_aa: CASSESGQQETQYF
cdr3_nt: TGCGCCAGCAGTGAGTCTGGGCAGCAAGAGACCCAGTACTTC

j_call: TRBJ1-2
clone_size: .
d_call: TRBD1
v_call: TRBV6-5
cdr3_aa: CASNPGQGLLGYTF
cdr3_nt: TGTGCCAGCAACCCGGGACAGGGCCTGCTCGGCTACACCTTC

j_call: TRBJ2-1
clone_size: .
d_call: TRBD2
v_call: TRBV24-1
cdr3_aa: CATSDLGTSGIKQFF
cdr3_nt: TGTGCCACCAGTGACCTCGGGACTAGCGGGATAAAGCAGTTCTTC

j_call: TRBJ1-5
clone_size: .
d_call: TRBD1
v_call: TRBV6-1
cdr3_aa: CASSETGGNQPQHF
cdr3_nt: TGTGCCAGCAGTGAGACAGGGGGCAATCAGCCCCAGCATTTT

j_call: TRBJ2-6
clone_size: .
d_call: .
v_call: TRBV7-9
cdr3_aa: CARALSGANVLTF
cdr3_nt: TGTGCCAGAGCCCTCTCTGGGGCCAACGTCCTGACTTTC

j_call: TRBJ2-7
clone_size: .
d_call: TRBD2
v_call: TRBV11-2
cdr3_aa: CASSVGLAGYEQYF
cdr3_nt: TGTGCCAGCAGCGTGGGACTAGCGGGCTACGAGCAGTACTTC

j_call: TRBJ2-7
clone_size: .
d_call: .
v_call: TRBV28
cdr3_aa: CASSSDRPYEQYF
cdr3_nt: TGTGCCAGCAGTTCCGACAGGCCCTACGAGCAGTACTTC

j_call: TRBJ2-3
clone_size: .
d_call: TRBD1
v_call: TRBV5-6
cdr3_aa: CASGWTGSYTQYF
cdr3_nt: TGTGCCAGCGGCTGGACAGGCTCGTATACGCAGTATTTT

j_call: TRBJ1-6
clone_size: few
d_call: .
v_call: TRBV7-8
cdr3_aa: CASSLQGRQLNNSPLHF
cdr3_nt: TGTGCCAGCAGCCTCCAGGGTCGTCAACTTAATAATTCACCCCTCCACTTT

j_call: TRBJ2-3
clone_size: .
d_call: TRBD2
v_call: TRBV2
cdr3_aa: CASSQTQAGTSTDTQYF
cdr3_nt: TGTGCCAGCAGCCAAACTCAAGCGGGAACTAGCACAGATACGCAGTATTTT

j_call: TRBJ2-1
clone_size: .
d_call: .
v_call: TRBV3-1/TRBV3-2
cdr3_aa: CASSRGGAQGEQFF
cdr3_nt: TGTGCCAGCAGCCGGGGGGGGGCGCAGGGTGAGCAGTTCTTC